Sequencing of this TCR beta chain was carried out in a study of blood T cell repertoires in COVID-19. Study information: Specimens from acute and convalescent COVID-19 originated in the United States, Italy and Spain.

As originally analysed: By means of reference gene primer amplification, nucleated cell counts were estimated. Here immunoSEQ multiplex PCR was the method, and the copy in TCRdb shows in-frame clones only, minus some. The D gene and trimming were derived from the DNA, and the V and J assignments and clone size from that table. The sample lists 120,000 to 150,000 clones, roughly nine tenths occurring once. A Seattle source enrolled patients during active infection and followed them longitudinally. The clonotype originates from a young man with COVID-19, enrolled during active disease. Sequences were obtained from peripheral blood.

The CDR3 coding sequence is TGCGCCAGCAGTCTTGCAGGGGGCGATCAGCCCCAGCATTTT. It translates to CASSLAGGDQPQHF. This rearrangement joins TRBV5-1 to TRBJ1-5; 8 bases are a match to TRBD1. Germline CDR1 and CDR2: SGHRS and YFSETQ. There are 14 residues in the CDR3. V trimming: 5 bases; J trimming: 5 bases; junction bases outside the gene matches: 6. The whole variable domain, filled in from reference TRBV5-1 and TRBJ1-5, reads KAGVTQTPRYLIKTRGQQVTLSCSPISGHRSVSWYQQTPGQGLQFLFEYFSETQRNKGNFPGRFSGRQFSNSRSEMNVSTLELGDSALYLCASSLAGGDQPQHFGDGTRLSIL.